This T cell receptor beta chain was documented in a study of patients and donors after allogeneic stem cell transplantation. V dropped 0 bases and J dropped 3 bases, with 20 bases sitting between them. The CDR3 length is 18 residues. Per germline, CDR1 SGDLS and CDR2 YYNGEE. TCRdb used MiXCR to reprocess the RT-PCR reads, holding one entry per CDR3 protein. The sample consists of over 150,000 distinct CDR3 sequences, roughly 40% of them appearing once. The clonotype was recovered from a human donor who was either an allogeneic HSCT recipient or a stem cell or donor lymphocyte infusion donor (not recorded which). It is not recorded whose cells these are; they may come from a transplant donor. The chain joins TRBV9 to TRBJ2-3; D is perhaps TRBD1 (6 bases). The sample taken for sequencing was blood, either unsorted or a sorted T cell fraction (not recorded which). The CDR3, as DNA: TGTGCCAGCAGCGTAGAGGGATGGGGGACAAACCCGACAGATACGCAGTATTTT. As protein: CASSVEGWGTNPTDTQYF.